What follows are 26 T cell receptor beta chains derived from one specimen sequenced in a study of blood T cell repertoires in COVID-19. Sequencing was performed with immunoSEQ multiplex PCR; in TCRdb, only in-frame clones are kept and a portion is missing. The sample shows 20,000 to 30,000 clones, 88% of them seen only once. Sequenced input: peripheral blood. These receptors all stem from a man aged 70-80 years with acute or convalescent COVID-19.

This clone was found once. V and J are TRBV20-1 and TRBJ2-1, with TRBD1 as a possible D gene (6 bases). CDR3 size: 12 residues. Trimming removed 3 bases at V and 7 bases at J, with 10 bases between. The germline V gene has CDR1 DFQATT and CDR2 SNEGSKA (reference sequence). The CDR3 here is CSASHTGNEQFF. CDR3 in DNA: TGCAGTGCTAGTCACACAGGGAATGAGCAGTTCTTC.

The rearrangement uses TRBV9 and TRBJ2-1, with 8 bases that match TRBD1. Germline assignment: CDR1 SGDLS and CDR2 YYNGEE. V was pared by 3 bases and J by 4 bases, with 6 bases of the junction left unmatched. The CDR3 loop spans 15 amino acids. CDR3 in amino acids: CASSAGGGPYNEQFF. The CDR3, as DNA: TGTGCCAGCAGCGCAGGGGGCGGGCCGTACAATGAGCAGTTCTTC.

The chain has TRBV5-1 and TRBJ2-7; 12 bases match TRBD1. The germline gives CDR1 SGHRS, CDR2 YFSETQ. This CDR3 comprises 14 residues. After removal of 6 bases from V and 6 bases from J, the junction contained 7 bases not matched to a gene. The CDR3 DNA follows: TGCGCCAGCACGTGGGGGACAGGGGGCGGCGAGCAGTACTTC. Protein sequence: CASTWGTGGGEQYF.

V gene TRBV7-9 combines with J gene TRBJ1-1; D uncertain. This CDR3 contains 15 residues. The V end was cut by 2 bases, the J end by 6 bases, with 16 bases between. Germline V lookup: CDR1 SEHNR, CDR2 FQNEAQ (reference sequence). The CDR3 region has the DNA TGTGCCAGCAGCTTAAGGGCCCCGGGGATGGCTGAAGCTTTCTTT. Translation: CASSLRAPGMAEAFF.

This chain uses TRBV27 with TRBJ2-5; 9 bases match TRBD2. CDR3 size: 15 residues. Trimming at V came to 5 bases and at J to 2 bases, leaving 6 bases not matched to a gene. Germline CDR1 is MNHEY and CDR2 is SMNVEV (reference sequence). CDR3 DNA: TGTGCCAGCAGTCCCCGGACTAGCGTACAAGAGACCCAGTACTTC. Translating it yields CASSPRTSVQETQYF.

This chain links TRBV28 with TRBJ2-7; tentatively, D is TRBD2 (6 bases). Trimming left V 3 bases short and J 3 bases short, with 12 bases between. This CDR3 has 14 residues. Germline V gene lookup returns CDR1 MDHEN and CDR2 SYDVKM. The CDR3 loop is CASSFPGLYYEQYF. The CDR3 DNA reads TGTGCCAGCAGTTTTCCGGGACTTTACTACGAGCAGTACTTC.

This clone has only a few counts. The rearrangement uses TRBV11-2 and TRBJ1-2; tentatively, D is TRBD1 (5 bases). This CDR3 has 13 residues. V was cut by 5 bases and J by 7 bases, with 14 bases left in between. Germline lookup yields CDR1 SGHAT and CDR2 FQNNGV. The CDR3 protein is CASSPTPRGGYTF. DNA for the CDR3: TGTGCCAGCAGCCCCACTCCAAGGGGTGGCTACACCTTC.

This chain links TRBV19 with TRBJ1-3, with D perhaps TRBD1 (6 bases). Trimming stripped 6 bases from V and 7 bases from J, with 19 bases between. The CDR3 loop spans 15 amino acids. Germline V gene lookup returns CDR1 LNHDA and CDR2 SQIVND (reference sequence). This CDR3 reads CASRTGQLWSNTIYF. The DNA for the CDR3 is TGTGCCAGTAGAACTGGACAGCTGTGGAGTAACACCATATATTTT. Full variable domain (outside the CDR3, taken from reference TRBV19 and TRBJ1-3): DGGITQSPKYLFRKEGQNVTLSCEQNLNHDAMYWYRQDPGQGLRLIYYSQIVNDFQKGDIAEGYSVSREKKESFPLTVTSAQKNPTAFYLCASRTGQLWSNTIYFGEGSWLTVV.

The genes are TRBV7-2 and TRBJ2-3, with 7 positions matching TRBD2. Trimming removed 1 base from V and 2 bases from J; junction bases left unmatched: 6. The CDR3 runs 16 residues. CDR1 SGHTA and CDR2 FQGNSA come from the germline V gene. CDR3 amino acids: CASSLDAGTITDTQYF. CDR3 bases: TGTGCCAGCAGCTTAGACGCCGGGACTATCACAGATACGCAGTATTTT.

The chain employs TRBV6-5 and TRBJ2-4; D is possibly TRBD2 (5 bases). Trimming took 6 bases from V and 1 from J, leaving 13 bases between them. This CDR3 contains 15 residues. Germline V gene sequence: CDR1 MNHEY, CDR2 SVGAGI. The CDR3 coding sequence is TGTGCCAGCAGCGGGAAAGGCGTGGCCAAAAACATTCAGTACTTC. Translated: CASSGKGVAKNIQYF.

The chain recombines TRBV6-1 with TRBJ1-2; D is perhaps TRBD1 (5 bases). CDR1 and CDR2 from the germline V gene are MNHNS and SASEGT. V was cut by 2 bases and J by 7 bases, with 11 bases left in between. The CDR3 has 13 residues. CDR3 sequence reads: CASSERLGGGYTF. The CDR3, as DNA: TGTGCCAGCAGTGAAAGGTTGGGGGGTGGCTACACCTTC.

This chain's CDR3 is CASISSGDRNQAFF. CDR3 DNA sequence: TGTGCCAGCATCTCGTCAGGGGACAGGAACCAAGCTTTCTTT. The V and J genes are TRBV6-5 and TRBJ1-1; 8 bases map to TRBD1. This CDR3 contains 14 residues. Germline V CDR1 and CDR2: MNHEY, SVGAGI. J lost 9 bases, V lost 7 bases, and 13 bases had no gene match.

CDR3 loop: CASSPTGSTGNTIYF. The CDR3 DNA reads as TGTGCCAGCAGTCCGACAGGGTCTACTGGAAACACCATATATTTT. The chain uses TRBV28 and TRBJ1-3; TRBD1 matches 7 bases. After removal of 5 bases from V and 2 bases from J, the junction contained 6 bases not matched to a gene. Germline V gene sequence: CDR1 MDHEN, CDR2 SYDVKM. CDR3 size: 15 residues.

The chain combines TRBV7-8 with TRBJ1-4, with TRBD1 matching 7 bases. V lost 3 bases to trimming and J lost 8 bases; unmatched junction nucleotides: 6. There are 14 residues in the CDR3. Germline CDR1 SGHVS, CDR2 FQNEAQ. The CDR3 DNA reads TGTGCCAGCAGCTTCGACAGGGTTCGCGAAAAACTGTTTTTT. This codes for CASSFDRVREKLFF.

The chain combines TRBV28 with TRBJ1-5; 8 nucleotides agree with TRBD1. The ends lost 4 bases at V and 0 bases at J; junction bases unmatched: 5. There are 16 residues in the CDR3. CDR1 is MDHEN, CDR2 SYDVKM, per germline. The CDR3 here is CASSYGGQGSNQPQHF. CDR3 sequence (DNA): TGTGCCAGCAGTTATGGCGGACAGGGTAGCAATCAGCCCCAGCATTTT. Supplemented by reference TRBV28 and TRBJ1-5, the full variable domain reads DVKVTQSSRYLVKRTGEKVFLECVQDMDHENMFWYRQDPGLGLRLIYFSYDVKMKEKGDIPEGYSVSREKKERFSLILESASTNQTSMYLCASSYGGQGSNQPQHFGDGTRLSIL.

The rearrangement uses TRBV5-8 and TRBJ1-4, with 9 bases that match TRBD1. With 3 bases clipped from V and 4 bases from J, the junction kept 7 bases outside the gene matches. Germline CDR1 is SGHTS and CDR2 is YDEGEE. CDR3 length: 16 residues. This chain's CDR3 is CASSSTGGLFNEKLFF. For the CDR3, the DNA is TGTGCCAGCAGCTCCACAGGGGGCCTTTTTAATGAAAAACTGTTTTTT.

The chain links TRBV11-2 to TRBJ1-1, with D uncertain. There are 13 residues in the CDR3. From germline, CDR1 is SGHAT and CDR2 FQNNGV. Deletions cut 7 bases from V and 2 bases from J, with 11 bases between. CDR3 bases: TGTGCCAGCACCCGCCAGATAAACACTGAAGCTTTCTTT. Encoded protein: CASTRQINTEAFF.

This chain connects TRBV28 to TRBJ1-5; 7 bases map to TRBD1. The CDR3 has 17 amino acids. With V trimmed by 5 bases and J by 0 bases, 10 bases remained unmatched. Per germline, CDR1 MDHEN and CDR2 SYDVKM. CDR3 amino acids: CASSPPGQLYSNQPQHF. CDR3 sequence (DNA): TGTGCCAGCAGTCCACCGGGACAGCTCTATAGCAATCAGCCCCAGCATTTT.

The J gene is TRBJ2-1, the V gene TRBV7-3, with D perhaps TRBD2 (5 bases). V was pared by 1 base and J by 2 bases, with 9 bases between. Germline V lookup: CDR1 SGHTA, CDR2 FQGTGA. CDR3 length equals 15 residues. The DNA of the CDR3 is TGTGCCAGCAGCTTAAGTACGGGGACCTACAATGAGCAGTTCTTC. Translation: CASSLSTGTYNEQFF.

CDR3: CASSWDPRQGAQYF. In DNA form, the CDR3 reads TGTGCCAGCAGTTGGGACCCCAGACAGGGGGCGCAGTACTTC. The chain employs TRBV6-5 and TRBJ2-7; 10 bases align to TRBD1. With 4 bases clipped from V and 9 bases from J, the junction kept 9 bases outside the gene matches. The V gene's germline CDR1 is MNHEY and CDR2 SVGAGI. This CDR3 is built from 14 residues.

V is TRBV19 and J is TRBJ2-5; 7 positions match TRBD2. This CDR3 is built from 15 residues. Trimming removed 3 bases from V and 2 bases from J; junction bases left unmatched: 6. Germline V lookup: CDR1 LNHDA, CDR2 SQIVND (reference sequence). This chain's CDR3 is CASSMGGDFQETQYF. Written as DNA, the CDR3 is TGTGCCAGTAGTATGGGAGGGGACTTTCAAGAGACCCAGTACTTC. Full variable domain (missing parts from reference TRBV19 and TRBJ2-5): DGGITQSPKYLFRKEGQNVTLSCEQNLNHDAMYWYRQDPGQGLRLIYYSQIVNDFQKGDIAEGYSVSREKKESFPLTVTSAQKNPTAFYLCASSMGGDFQETQYFGPGTRLLVL.

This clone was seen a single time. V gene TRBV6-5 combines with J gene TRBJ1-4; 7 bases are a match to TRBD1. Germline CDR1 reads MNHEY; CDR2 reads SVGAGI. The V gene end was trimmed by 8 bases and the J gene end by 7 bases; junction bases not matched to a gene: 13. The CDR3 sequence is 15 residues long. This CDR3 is CASWRGRGSGEKLFF. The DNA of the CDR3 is TGTGCCAGCTGGAGGGGGCGAGGGAGCGGTGAAAAACTGTTTTTT.

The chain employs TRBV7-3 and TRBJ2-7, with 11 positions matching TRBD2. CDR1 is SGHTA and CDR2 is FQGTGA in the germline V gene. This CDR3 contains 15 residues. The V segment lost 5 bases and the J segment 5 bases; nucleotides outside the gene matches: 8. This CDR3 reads CASSRLPGLADEQYF. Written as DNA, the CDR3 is TGTGCCAGCAGCCGACTACCGGGACTAGCGGACGAGCAGTACTTC.

CDR3 sequence reads: CASSQMERGTEAFF. CDR3 DNA: TGCGCCAGCAGCCAAATGGAGCGAGGAACTGAAGCTTTCTTT. The chain employs TRBV4-3 and TRBJ1-1; D is ambiguous. Trimming removed 2 bases from V and 5 bases from J, with 12 bases in between. CDR3 length: 14 residues. Per the germline V gene, CDR1 is LGHNA and CDR2 is YSLEER.

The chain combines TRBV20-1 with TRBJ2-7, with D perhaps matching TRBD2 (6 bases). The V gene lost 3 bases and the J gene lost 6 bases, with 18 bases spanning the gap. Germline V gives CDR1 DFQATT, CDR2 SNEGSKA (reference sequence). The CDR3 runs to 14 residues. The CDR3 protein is CSASTPGDYREQYF. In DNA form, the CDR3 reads TGCAGTGCTAGTACCCCGGGAGACTATCGCGAGCAGTACTTC.

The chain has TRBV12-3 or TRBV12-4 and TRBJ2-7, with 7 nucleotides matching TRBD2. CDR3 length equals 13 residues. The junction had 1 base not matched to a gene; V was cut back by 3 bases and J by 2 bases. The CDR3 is CASSLGTTYEQYF. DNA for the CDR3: TGTGCCAGCAGTTTGGGGACTACCTACGAGCAGTACTTC.